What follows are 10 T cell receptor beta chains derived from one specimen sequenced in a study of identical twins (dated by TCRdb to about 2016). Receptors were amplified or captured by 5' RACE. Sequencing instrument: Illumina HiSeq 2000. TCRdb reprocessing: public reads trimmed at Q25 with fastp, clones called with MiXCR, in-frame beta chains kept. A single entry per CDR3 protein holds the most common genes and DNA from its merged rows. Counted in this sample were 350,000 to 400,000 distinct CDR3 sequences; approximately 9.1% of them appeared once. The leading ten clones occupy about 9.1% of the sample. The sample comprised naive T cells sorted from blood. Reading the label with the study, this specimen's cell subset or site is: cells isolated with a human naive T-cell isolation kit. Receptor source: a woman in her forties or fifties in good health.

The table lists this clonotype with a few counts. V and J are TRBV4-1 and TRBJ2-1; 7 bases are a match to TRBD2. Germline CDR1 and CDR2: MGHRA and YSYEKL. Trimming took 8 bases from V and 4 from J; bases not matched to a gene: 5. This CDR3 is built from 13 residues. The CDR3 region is CASGTSVYNEQFF. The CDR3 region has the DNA TGCGCCAGCGGAACTAGCGTATACAATGAGCAGTTCTTC.

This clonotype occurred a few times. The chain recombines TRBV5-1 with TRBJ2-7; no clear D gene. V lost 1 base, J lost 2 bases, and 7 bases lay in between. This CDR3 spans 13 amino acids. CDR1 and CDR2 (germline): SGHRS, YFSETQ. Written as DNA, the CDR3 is TGCGCCAGCAGCTTGAGGTTTACCTACGAGCAGTACTTC. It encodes CASSLRFTYEQYF.

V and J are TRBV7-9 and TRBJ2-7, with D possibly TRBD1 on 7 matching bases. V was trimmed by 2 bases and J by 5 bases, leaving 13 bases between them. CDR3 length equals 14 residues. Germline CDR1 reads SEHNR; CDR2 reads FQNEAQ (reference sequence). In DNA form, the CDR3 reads TGTGCCAGCAGCTTACGGACAGGAGGGGACGAGCAGTACTTC. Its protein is CASSLRTGGDEQYF.

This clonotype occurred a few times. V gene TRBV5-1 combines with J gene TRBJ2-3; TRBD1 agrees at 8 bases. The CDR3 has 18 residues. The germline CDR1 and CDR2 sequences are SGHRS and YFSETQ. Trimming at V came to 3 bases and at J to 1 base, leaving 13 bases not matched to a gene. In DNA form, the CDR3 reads TGCGCCAGCAGCTCGGGGGACAGGTCCGCTTTGGGCACAGATACGCAGTATTTT. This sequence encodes CASSSGDRSALGTDTQYF.

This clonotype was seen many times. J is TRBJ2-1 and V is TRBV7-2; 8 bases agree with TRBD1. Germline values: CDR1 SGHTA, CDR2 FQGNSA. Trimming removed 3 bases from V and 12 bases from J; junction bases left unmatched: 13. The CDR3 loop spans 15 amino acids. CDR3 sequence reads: CASSFQGAWGNWQFF. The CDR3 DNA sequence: TGTGCCAGCAGCTTTCAGGGGGCTTGGGGCAATTGGCAGTTCTTC.

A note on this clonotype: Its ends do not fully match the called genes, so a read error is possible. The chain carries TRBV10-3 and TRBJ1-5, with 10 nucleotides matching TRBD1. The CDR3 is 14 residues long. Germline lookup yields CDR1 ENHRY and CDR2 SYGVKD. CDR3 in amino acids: CAMSGDRGGQPQHF. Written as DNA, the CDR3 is TGTGCCATGAGTGGGGACAGGGGTGGTCAGCCCCAGCATTTT.

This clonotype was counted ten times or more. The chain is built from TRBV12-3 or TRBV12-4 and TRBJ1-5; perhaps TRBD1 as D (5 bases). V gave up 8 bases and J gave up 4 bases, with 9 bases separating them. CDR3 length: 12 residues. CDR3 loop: CASGGGNQPQHF. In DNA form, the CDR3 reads TGTGCCAGCGGCGGGGGGAATCAGCCCCAGCATTTT.

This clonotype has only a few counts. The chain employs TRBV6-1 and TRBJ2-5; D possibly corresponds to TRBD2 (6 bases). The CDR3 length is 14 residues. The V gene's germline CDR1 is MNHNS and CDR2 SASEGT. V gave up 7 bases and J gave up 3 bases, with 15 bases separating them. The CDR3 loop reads CASMAWRAEETQYF. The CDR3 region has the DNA TGTGCCAGCATGGCCTGGAGGGCCGAAGAGACCCAGTACTTC.

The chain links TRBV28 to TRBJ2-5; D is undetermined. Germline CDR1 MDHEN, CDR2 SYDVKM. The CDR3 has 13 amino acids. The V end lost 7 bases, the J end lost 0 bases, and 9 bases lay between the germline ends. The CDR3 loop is CASTAGYQETQYF. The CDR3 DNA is TGTGCCAGCACAGCCGGCTACCAAGAGACCCAGTACTTC.

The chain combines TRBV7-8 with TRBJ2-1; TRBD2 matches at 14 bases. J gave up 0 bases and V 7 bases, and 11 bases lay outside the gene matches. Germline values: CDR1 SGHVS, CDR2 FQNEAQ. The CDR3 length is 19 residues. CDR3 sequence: CASTGLAGGGIGSYNEQFF. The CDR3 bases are TGTGCCAGCACCGGACTAGCGGGGGGAGGAATAGGCTCCTACAATGAGCAGTTCTTC. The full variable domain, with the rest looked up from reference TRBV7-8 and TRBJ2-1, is GAGVSQSPRYKVAKRGQDVALRCDPISGHVSLFWYQQALGQGPEFLTYFQNEAQLDKSGLPSDRFFAERPEGSVSTLKIQRTQQEDSAVYLCASTGLAGGGIGSYNEQFFGPGTRLTVL.